The entry below describes one T cell receptor (beta chain). This specimen comes from a study of blood T cell repertoires in COVID-19. Study at large: The study drew acute and convalescent COVID-19 samples from the United States, Italy and Spain. Sample material is recorded as cDNA or gDNA derived from T cells, B-cell-depleted T cells, or PBMCs.

Original analysis: Estimation of nucleated cell counts was performed using reference gene primer amplification. Sequencing was performed with immunoSEQ multiplex PCR; in TCRdb, only in-frame clones are kept and a portion is missing. For V, J and clone size, that table is used; D and trimming come from the DNA. The sample contains under 300,000 clones, approximately 90% of which appear only once. The receptor comes from a woman in her 40s who had recovered from COVID-19. Sequenced material: peripheral blood.

In DNA form, the CDR3 reads TGTGCCAGCAGCCAACTCCGGACAGGAACAACTAATGAAAAACTGTTTTTT. The encoded protein is CASSQLRTGTTNEKLFF. The V and J genes are TRBV4-2 and TRBJ1-4; TRBD1 agrees at 7 bases. This CDR3 has 17 amino acids. Germline assignment: CDR1 LGHNA and CDR2 YNFKEQ. V lost 2 bases, J lost 0 bases, and 6 bases stayed unmatched.